The rows below give T cell receptor beta chains drawn from one sample of a study of cytomegalovirus exposure and HLA in healthy donors. Here immunoSEQ multiplex PCR was the method, and the copy in TCRdb shows in-frame clones only, minus some. The data contain over 150,000 clones, under 85% of them seen just once; the ten biggest clones take up over 1.5%. Sequencing was carried out using PBMCs. Receptors were obtained from a man aged 50 to 60 in good health and CMV-seronegative. Each CDR3 is given with its conserved first and last residue. A D gene is named only where the DNA matches it firmly.

j_call v_call d_call cdr3_aa
TRBJ2-5 TRBV19 TRBD1 CASSTRRTGATQETQYF
TRBJ2-3 TRBV7-2 NA CASTSLGANTDTQYF
TRBJ2-7 TRBV28 NA CASSKKGKFDGRSSEQYF
TRBJ1-5 TRBV5-6 TRBD1 CASSLGQGQPQHF
TRBJ2-7 TRBV30 TRBD1 CAWSRGGGSYEQYF
TRBJ2-3 TRBV5-1 NA CASSLAGLATDTQYF
TRBJ1-2 TRBV28 NA CASKQQVWGYTF
TRBJ1-2 TRBV29-1 TRBD1 CSVDRTGPNYGHTF
TRBJ2-1 TRBV15 TRBD1 CATSRLGTGDYEQFF
TRBJ1-4 TRBV6-5 TRBD1 CASSSQGETNEKLFF